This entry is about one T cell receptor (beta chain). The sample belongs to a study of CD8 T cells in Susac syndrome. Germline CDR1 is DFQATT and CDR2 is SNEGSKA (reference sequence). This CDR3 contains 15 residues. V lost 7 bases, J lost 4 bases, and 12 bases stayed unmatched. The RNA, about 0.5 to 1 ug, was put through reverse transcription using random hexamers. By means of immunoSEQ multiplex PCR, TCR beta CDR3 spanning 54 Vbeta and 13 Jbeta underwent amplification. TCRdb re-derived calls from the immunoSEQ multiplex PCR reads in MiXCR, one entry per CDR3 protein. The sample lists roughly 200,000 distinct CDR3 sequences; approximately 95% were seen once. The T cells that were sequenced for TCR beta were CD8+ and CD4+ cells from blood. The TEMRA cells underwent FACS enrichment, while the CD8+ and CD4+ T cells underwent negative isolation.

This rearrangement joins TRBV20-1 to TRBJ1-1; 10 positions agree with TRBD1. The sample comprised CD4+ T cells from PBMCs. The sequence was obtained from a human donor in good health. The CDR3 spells CSEDRDRGFGTEAFF. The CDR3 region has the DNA TGCAGTGAAGACCGGGACAGGGGTTTTGGCACTGAAGCTTTCTTT.